A single sample is the source of the 10 T cell receptor beta chains below, sequenced in a study of Ad26.COV2.S vaccination and SARS-CoV-2 variants (dated by TCRdb to the early 2020s). Taken with the paper, the label for time point translates to: individuals recovered from natural SARS-CoV-2 infection. Library preparation employed the immunoSEQ multiplex PCR assay. TCRdb provides this immuneACCESS table in a form limited to in-frame rearrangements. Some clones are lacking; in checked studies, under half of them reflect an unresolved V gene, and why the rest are absent is not known. Within this sample are 87,000 or so clones, with approximately 77% of them counted one time only. The ten largest account for roughly 15% of the sample. Here the sequenced sample was peripheral blood, taken after recovery from COVID-19. These receptors originate from a human donor who had recovered from COVID-19.

CDR3 loop: CASSLGTSGSEQFF. DNA of the CDR3: TGCGCCAGCAGCTTGGGGACTAGCGGGAGTGAGCAGTTCTTC. This chain connects TRBV5-1 to TRBJ2-1; TRBD2 aligns across 13 bases. Germline lookup yields CDR1 SGHRS and CDR2 YFSETQ. The V segment lost 0 bases and the J segment 9 bases; nucleotides outside the gene matches: 0. This CDR3 is 14 amino acids long.

The CDR3 DNA is TGTGCCACCAGCAGTACAACAGGGGACCCATCCTACGAGCAGTACTTC. Protein sequence: CATSSTTGDPSYEQYF. The chain couples TRBV15 to TRBJ2-7, with 7 nucleotides matching TRBD1. Germline V lookup: CDR1 LNHNV, CDR2 YYDKDF (reference sequence). The CDR3 runs to 16 residues. V lost 3 bases to trimming and J lost 1 base; unmatched junction nucleotides: 9.

The sample holds a few counts of this clone. The V call is TRBV29-1, the J call TRBJ1-2, with a weak D call TRBD1 (6 bases). Germline lookup yields CDR1 SQVTM and CDR2 ANQGSEA. This CDR3 has 10 residues. Here the CDR3 DNA reads TGCCTCACGGACAGCTATGGCTACACCTTC. Encoded protein: CLTDSYGYTF.

This chain uses TRBV7-9 with TRBJ1-1; D may be TRBD1 (5 bases). CDR3 length: 14 residues. The germline gives CDR1 SEHNR, CDR2 FQNEAQ (reference sequence). Trimming left V 3 bases short and J 7 bases short, with 15 bases between. CDR3 region: CASSFVGRQGEAFF. The CDR3 DNA reads as TGTGCCAGCAGCTTCGTCGGTCGGCAGGGTGAAGCTTTCTTT.

The chain employs TRBV28 and TRBJ2-2, with unresolved D. The V end was cut by 3 bases, the J end by 1 base, with 9 bases between. The CDR3 consists of 15 residues. Germline V lookup: CDR1 MDHEN, CDR2 SYDVKM. CDR3: CASSLTDLNTGELFF. CDR3 coding DNA: TGTGCCAGCAGTTTGACGGACCTGAACACCGGGGAGCTGTTTTTT.

The V call is TRBV14, the J call TRBJ2-1; TRBD1 matches 7 bases. The CDR3 is 16 residues long. V was clipped by 4 bases and J by 1 base; unmatched bases: 7. The germline CDR1 and CDR2 sequences are SGHDN and FVKESK. The CDR3: CASSLRRGQSYNEQFF. The CDR3 DNA sequence: TGTGCCAGCAGCCTTCGAAGGGGGCAGTCCTACAATGAGCAGTTCTTC.

The rearrangement links TRBV29-1 to TRBJ2-3; 10 bases are a match to TRBD2. V was clipped by 2 bases and J by 5 bases; unmatched bases: 4. CDR3 length: 14 amino acids. CDR1 is SQVTM, CDR2 ANQGSEA, per germline. CDR3 residues: CSVESGRALDTQYF. In DNA form, the CDR3 reads TGCAGCGTTGAAAGCGGGAGGGCCTTAGATACGCAGTATTTT.

The rearrangement joins TRBV24-1 to TRBJ2-7; no clear D. CDR1 is KGHDR, CDR2 SFDVKD, per germline. CDR3 length equals 13 residues. V lost 2 bases and J 9 bases, leaving 13 bases between the germline ends. In nucleotides, the CDR3 is TGTGCCACCAGTGATTCGTGGAGTCAGGCGCAGTACTTC. Translated: CATSDSWSQAQYF.

This clone was counted only a few times. The rearrangement uses TRBV7-9 and TRBJ2-7; 11 bases are shared with TRBD1. The CDR3 runs to 14 residues. V lost 5 bases, J lost 2 bases, and 2 bases stayed unmatched. Germline CDR1 reads SEHNR; CDR2 reads FQNEAQ (reference sequence). The CDR3 here is CASSPDRGPYEQYF. In DNA, the CDR3 is TGTGCCAGCAGCCCGGACAGGGGGCCCTACGAGCAGTACTTC.

The chain employs TRBV19 and TRBJ2-5, with D tentatively TRBD2 (6 bases). CDR1 is LNHDA and CDR2 is SQIVND in the germline V gene (reference sequence). V dropped 5 bases and J dropped 5 bases, with 6 bases sitting between them. There are 11 residues in the CDR3. The CDR3 region is CASSGGETQYF. The CDR3 DNA reads as TGTGCCAGTAGTGGGGGGGAGACCCAGTACTTC.